This is a list of T cell receptor beta chains from one sample in a study of control samples from healthy donors and cancer patients. Assay used: immunoSEQ multiplex PCR; TCRdb lists only in-frame clones, some missing. The sample records around 250,000 clones, over 75% being singletons. The sample taken for sequencing was PBMCs. Source of these receptors: a woman between 55 and 75 years old with lung cancer. Both conserved end residues are trimmed from each CDR3.

j_gene | v_gene | CDR3aa
TRBJ1-6 | TRBV3-1/TRBV3-2 | ASSLSGGDSPLH
TRBJ1-2 | TRBV7-8 | ASSLLTGNYGYT
TRBJ1-1 | TRBV2 | ASSLTENTEAF
TRBJ1-2 | TRBV5-1 | ASSLEGTGDGYT
TRBJ2-7 | TRBV7-9 | ASVTGIGYEQY
TRBJ2-7 | TRBV11-2 | ASSLEGGWDNEQY
TRBJ2-3 | TRBV24-1 | ATSDPKGRDTDTQY
TRBJ2-7 | TRBV10-2 | ASSRDSTYEQY
TRBJ1-1 | TRBV5-5 | ASSPGIATEAF
TRBJ2-6 | TRBV19 | ASSIVRRGLSGANVLT
TRBJ2-2 | TRBV19 | ASSRQGRGELF
TRBJ2-5 | TRBV5-1 | ASGPGTHNGETQY
TRBJ2-1 | TRBV5-1 | ASRVGSGDEQF
TRBJ2-7 | TRBV18 | ASSPSLAESYEQY
TRBJ2-7 | TRBV28 | ASSLIGAKQY
TRBJ1-6 | TRBV5-4 | ASSPEYNSPLH
TRBJ2-7 | TRBV28 | ASGALQGFISEQY
TRBJ2-3 | TRBV12-3/TRBV12-4 | ASSLEITDTQY
TRBJ2-4 | TRBV3-1/TRBV3-2 | ASSQGHKNIQY
TRBJ1-1 | TRBV7-3 | ASSSTTGMITEAF
TRBJ1-1 | TRBV19 | ASSIDHAWGTEAF
TRBJ2-2 | TRBV18 | ASSPSGRTGELF
TRBJ2-1 | TRBV24-1 | ATSDLLPGGGSEQF
TRBJ2-7 | TRBV30 | AWSFGTGAREQY
TRBJ1-1 | TRBV5-1 | ASSPVAPENTEAF
TRBJ1-5 | TRBV19 | ASVGGGHSNQPQH
TRBJ2-7 | TRBV5-6 | ASSLVGVGGNSYEQY
TRBJ1-1 | TRBV19 | ASNPTGESVAF
TRBJ2-1 | TRBV7-8 | ASSLELNRGSWQF
TRBJ2-2 | TRBV5-1 | ASGGGSTGELF
TRBJ1-4 | TRBV5-1 | ASSLQGTGNEKLF
TRBJ1-5 | TRBV4-2 | ASSQDNQGSQH
TRBJ2-7 | TRBV5-6 | ASSDGTSFYEQY
TRBJ1-4 | TRBV5-1 | ASSLGGVSREKLF
TRBJ1-1 | TRBV3-1/TRBV3-2 | ASSLEQGADLNTEAF
TRBJ2-6 | TRBV7-7 | ASSRGEASGANVLT
TRBJ1-2 | TRBV10-2 | ASSESGGKNYGYT
TRBJ1-6 | TRBV4-1 | ASSQVQGYNSPLH
TRBJ1-6 | TRBV12-3/TRBV12-4 | ASSSAGGSPLH
TRBJ1-6 | TRBV18 | ASSPGTGGYNSPLH
TRBJ1-3 | TRBV5-1 | ASSLGDGGNTIY